The clone carrying this TCR beta chain came up a few times. The antigen is not known. Individual cDNA molecules in this library carried unique molecular identifiers. One entry per CDR3 protein results from TCRdb running MiXCR on the RACE reads. Of some 330,000 distinct CDR3 sequences in the sample, about 5% were seen once. The sample is drawn from a study of human T cells and chemical hapten exposure. The study, taken as a whole, reports: High-frequency TCRs, those above 1 in 1000, stayed the same after DPC sensitization. Expanded TCR sets contained significantly more large CDR3 similarity clusters than controls.

With V trimmed by 1 base and J by 2 bases, 6 bases remained unmatched. Per the germline V gene, CDR1 is SGHTA and CDR2 is FQGNSA. The CDR3 extends over 16 amino acids. Specified time point: pre-sensitization, week 0. Indicated treatment: therapeutic diphenylcyclopropenone sensitization with weekly scalp DPC. The chain carries TRBV7-2 and TRBJ1-2, with 8 bases identical to TRBD1. The clonotype comes from a woman aged 18-35 years with alopecia areata. Some clones in this sample may be carry-over from other donors' samples. Sequencing was performed on whole blood, taken in connection with sensitization to the hapten diphenylcyclopropenone (DPC). The CDR3 is CASSLVVQGANYGYTF. As DNA, the CDR3 is TGTGCCAGCAGCTTAGTCGTTCAGGGGGCAAACTATGGCTACACCTTC.